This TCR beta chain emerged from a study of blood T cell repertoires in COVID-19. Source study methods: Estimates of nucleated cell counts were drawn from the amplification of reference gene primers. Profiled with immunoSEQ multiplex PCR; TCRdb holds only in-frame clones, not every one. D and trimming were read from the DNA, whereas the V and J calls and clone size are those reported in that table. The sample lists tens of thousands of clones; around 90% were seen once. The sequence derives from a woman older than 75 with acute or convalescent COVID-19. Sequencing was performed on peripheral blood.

CDR3 in DNA: TGCGCCAGCAGCCACCCCACTGGGGGCCGGGAGACCCAGTACTTC. Protein product: CASSHPTGGRETQYF. The chain carries TRBV4-1 and TRBJ2-5; a weak D match, TRBD1 (6 bases). The V and J ends lost 3 bases and 5 bases respectively, with 16 bases between them. CDR1 MGHRA and CDR2 YSYEKL come from the germline V gene. The CDR3 is made up of 15 amino acids.